This record looks at one T cell receptor beta chain sequence and its context. Its antigen is currently unknown. The sample comes from a study of shared clonotypes between healthy human individuals. Study-level findings and limits: An expected dependence of interdonor clonotype sharing on sequencing depth was noted.

The CDR3 is 14 residues long. The trim removed 7 bases at V and 2 bases at J, leaving 7 bases unmatched. Germline V gives CDR1 MDHEN, CDR2 SYDVKM. It was at deep level that the assay was run. Several immunoSEQ 96-well plates shared each subset's DNA, each plate a replicate. Method: immunoSEQ multiplex PCR; TCRdb's copy keeps in-frame clones and lacks some. The data hold about 470,000 clones, with 70% to 80% observed a single time. Donors comprised only Caucasian adults living in Nashville, Tennessee. The TCR comes from a woman between 40 and 50 years old in good health. Some clones in this sample may be carry-over from other donors' samples. The sample comprised PBMCs. The rearrangement uses TRBV28 and TRBJ2-7; 8 bases line up with TRBD2. The CDR3 nucleotides are TGTGCCAGCACCACCCCCGGGGGGGCCTACGAGCAGTACTTC. This codes for CASTTPGGAYEQYF.